The T cell receptor beta chain described here comes from a study of T cell responses to AZD1222 COVID-19 vaccine. Trimming stripped 2 bases from V and 2 bases from J, with 7 bases between. Germline V gene data show CDR1 as GTSNPN and CDR2 as SVGIG (reference sequence). The CDR3 extends over 13 amino acids. The repertoire was sequenced with immunoSEQ multiplex PCR; TCRdb's copy has only in-frame clones and lacks some. The profile shows around 90,000 clones, 86% of them singletons. This clone was recorded a few times. The antigen is undetermined. Whole-study findings and limits: Reports say nearly half of spike-specific TCRs go after unmutated variant regions. No day 14 peak samples; only post-peak repertoires were characterized. Mostly white British, mostly female donors; authors suggested clonal diversity may be underestimated.

Sequenced here: peripheral blood, sampled on day 0 of AZD1222 vaccination. This receptor was taken from an adult in good health. The genes are TRBV30 and TRBJ1-5; D unclear. CDR3 bases: TGTGCCTGGAGTACGCCGGGCAATCAGCCCCAGCATTTT. Residues: CAWSTPGNQPQHF. The variable domain in full, with the rest retrieved from reference TRBV30 and TRBJ1-5, is SQTIHQWPATLVQPVGSPLSLECTVEGTSNPNLYWYRQAAGRGLQLLFYSVGIGQISSEVPQNLSASRPQDRQFILSSKKLLLSDSGFYLCAWSTPGNQPQHFGDGTRLSIL.